This entry lists 20 T cell receptor beta chains sequenced from one sample in a study of T cell repertoires in cytomegalovirus infection. TCRdb recomputed calls from the reads with MiXCR, one row per CDR3 protein. Here the sample spans hundreds of thousands of distinct CDR3 sequences, about 30% being singletons. Their antigen targets remain unknown. Material: cultured PBMCs, obtained from culture after CMV antigen stimulation. These TCRs come from a human donor in good health (CMV status not recorded). Some clones in this sample may be carry-over from other donors' samples.

This chain joins TRBV6-5 and TRBJ1-3; 10 bases fit TRBD1. V lost 4 bases to trimming and J lost 9 bases; unmatched junction nucleotides: 12. The CDR3 spans 16 residues. Per the germline V gene, CDR1 is MNHEY and CDR2 is SVGAGI. CDR3 bases: TGTGCCAGCAGTTGGACTTGGGGACAGGGGTTGTCCACCATATATTTT. Its protein is CASSWTWGQGLSTIYF.

This clonotype was observed at least ten times. The chain recombines TRBV7-2 with TRBJ1-5; 10 bases agree with TRBD1. CDR3 size: 15 residues. The germline V gene encodes CDR1 SGHTA and CDR2 FQGNSA. After removal of 5 bases from V and 7 bases from J, the junction contained 8 bases not matched to a gene. CDR3 DNA: TGTGCCAGCAGCCCCGGGACAGGGGATCGCCAGCCCCAGCATTTT. Its protein is CASSPGTGDRQPQHF.

This clonotype has more than one count but fewer than ten. CDR3 sequence (DNA): TGTGCCAGCAGCTTAACCGCCGCGGCCTCCTACAATGAGCAGTTCTTC. Protein: CASSLTAAASYNEQFF. The genes are TRBV7-9 and TRBJ2-1; unclear D gene. Germline V gene lookup returns CDR1 SEHNR and CDR2 FQNEAQ (reference sequence). CDR3 length equals 16 residues. Trimming removed 2 bases from V and 0 bases from J, with 11 bases in between.

The rearrangement links TRBV20-1 to TRBJ2-7; TRBD2 aligns across 8 bases. The J segment lost 2 bases and the V segment lost 0 bases, leaving 9 bases of the junction unmatched. The CDR3 totals 16 residues. From germline, CDR1 is DFQATT and CDR2 SNEGSKA (reference sequence). The DNA for the CDR3 is TGCAGTGCTAGAGATAGGGACACCGGGGGGGCCTACGAGCAGTACTTC. This translates into CSARDRDTGGAYEQYF.

The rearrangement uses TRBV20-1 and TRBJ2-5, with D uncertain. The CDR3 runs 11 residues. Trimming left V 1 base short and J 1 base short, with 1 base between. Germline CDR1 DFQATT, CDR2 SNEGSKA (reference sequence). The CDR3, as DNA: TGCAGTGCTAGAGCCCAAGAGACCCAGTACTTC. Protein product: CSARAQETQYF.

This clonotype was recorded a few times. The chain has TRBV7-2 and TRBJ2-5; 8 bases fit TRBD2. This CDR3 is 14 amino acids long. J was trimmed by 5 bases and V by 6 bases; bases with no gene match: 8. Germline CDR1 SGHTA, CDR2 FQGNSA. CDR3 sequence reads: CASRPSGSGETQYF. CDR3 DNA sequence: TGTGCCAGCAGACCGAGCGGGAGCGGGGAGACCCAGTACTTC. The full variable domain, rest sourced from reference TRBV7-2 and TRBJ2-5, is GAGVSQSPSNKVTEKGKDVELRCDPISGHTALYWYRQSLGQGLEFLIYFQGNSAPDKSGLPSDRFSAERTGGSVSTLTIQRTQQEDSAVYLCASRPSGSGETQYFGPGTRLLVL.

The chain employs TRBV11-2 and TRBJ2-3; D is ambiguous. The length of the CDR3 is 12 residues. CDR1 and CDR2 from the germline V gene are SGHAT and FQNNGV. Deletions cut 6 bases from V and 2 bases from J, with 6 bases between. CDR3 loop: CASREYTDTQYF. The CDR3 DNA reads TGTGCCAGCAGGGAATACACAGATACGCAGTATTTT.

The table lists this clonotype with a few counts. V gene TRBV5-4 combines with J gene TRBJ2-3; D not certain. Germline CDR1 reads SGHNT; CDR2 reads YYREEE (reference sequence). CDR3 length: 14 residues. Trimming removed 3 bases at V and 0 bases at J, with 8 bases between. CDR3 bases: TGTGCCAGCAGCTCCGCGGAAAGCACAGATACGCAGTATTTT. It is translated as CASSSAESTDTQYF.

The genes are TRBV20-1 and TRBJ2-5; 13 bases line up with TRBD2. Germline V gene lookup returns CDR1 DFQATT and CDR2 SNEGSKA (reference sequence). V dropped 6 bases and J dropped 2; count of bases not matched to a gene: 3. The CDR3 covers 14 residues. CDR3 amino acids: CSAGLAGVQETQYF. The CDR3, as DNA: TGCAGTGCAGGACTAGCGGGGGTGCAAGAGACCCAGTACTTC.

This clonotype was seen repeatedly, ten times or more. The V call is TRBV7-2, the J call TRBJ2-3; maybe TRBD1 (5 bases). Between the trimmed V and J ends, which lost 10 bases and 4 bases, there was a span of 12 bases. The CDR3 is 12 residues long. Germline V CDR1 and CDR2: SGHTA, FQGNSA. The CDR3, as DNA: TGTGCCAACGGGCTAGGGGCAGATACGCAGTATTTT. This translates into CANGLGADTQYF.

The V call is TRBV6-5, the J call TRBJ2-7; D call uncertain. Germline lookup yields CDR1 MNHEY and CDR2 SVGAGI. The V end was cut by 5 bases, the J end by 3 bases, with 14 bases between. This CDR3 region has 14 residues. The CDR3 loop reads CASSKQGPSYEQYF. Written as DNA, the CDR3 is TGTGCCAGCAGTAAACAAGGACCGAGCTACGAGCAGTACTTC.

This chain links TRBV5-6 with TRBJ1-4; D may be TRBD1 (5 bases). The V gene lost 2 bases and the J gene lost 4 bases, with 15 bases spanning the gap. The CDR3 is 16 residues long. CDR1 is SGHDT and CDR2 is YYEEEE in the germline V gene. CDR3: CASSFLSRQYNEKLFF. The CDR3 DNA is TGTGCCAGCAGCTTTCTTTCTAGACAGTATAATGAAAAACTGTTTTTT.

The rearrangement joins TRBV11-2 to TRBJ2-1, with 9 bases aligning to TRBD2. This CDR3 has 16 amino acids. The V and J ends lost 6 bases and 0 bases, in that order; junction bases with no gene match: 6. The V gene's germline CDR1 is SGHAT and CDR2 FQNNGV. CDR3 bases: TGTGCCAGCAGTTCTCTAGCGGGGCCCTCCTACAATGAGCAGTTCTTC. It yields the protein CASSSLAGPSYNEQFF.

This clonotype has at least ten counts. This chain links TRBV12-3 or TRBV12-4 with TRBJ2-3; 9 bases are shared with TRBD1. Trimming cost V 5 bases and J 10 bases; bases outside gene matches: 7. CDR3 length equals 13 residues. The CDR3 coding sequence is TGTGCCAGCAGTCCCGGGACAGGGATGGCGCAGTATTTT. It specifies CASSPGTGMAQYF.

This clonotype appeared a few times. J is TRBJ2-2 and V is TRBV5-1; TRBD2 matches 8 bases. V lost 0 bases to trimming and J lost 0 bases; unmatched junction nucleotides: 13. CDR3 length: 20 amino acids. CDR1 SGHRS and CDR2 YFSETQ come from the germline V gene. The CDR3 DNA reads as TGCGCCAGCAGCTTGGTTCCCCCCGGGACTAGTCTCACGAACACCGGGGAGCTGTTTTTT. Its protein product is CASSLVPPGTSLTNTGELFF.

This clonotype was counted a few times. The chain uses TRBV19 and TRBJ1-3; tentatively, D is TRBD1 (5 bases). Germline lookup yields CDR1 LNHDA and CDR2 SQIVND (reference sequence). Trimming took 4 bases from V and 0 from J, leaving 7 bases between them. This CDR3 comprises 14 residues. The DNA of the CDR3 is TGTGCCAGTAGTAGGACAAGCTCTGGAAACACCATATATTTT. Its translation is CASSRTSSGNTIYF.

This chain connects TRBV7-4 to TRBJ1-2; unclear D gene. Germline values: CDR1 SGHVT, CDR2 SQSDAQ. Trimming took off 5 bases at V and 2 bases at J, with 9 bases between the two ends. The CDR3 consists of 13 residues. The CDR3 region is CASSITFNYGYTF. CDR3 coding DNA: TGTGCCAGCAGCATCACATTCAACTATGGCTACACCTTC. Using reference TRBV7-4 and TRBJ1-2 for the parts outside the CDR3, the full variable domain is GAGVSQSPRYKVAKRGRDVALRCDSISGHVTLYWYRQTLGQGSEVLTYSQSDAQRDKSGRPSGRFSAERPERSVSTLKIQRTEQGDSAVYLCASSITFNYGYTFGSGTRLTVV.

The rearrangement uses TRBV7-9 and TRBJ1-2; D unresolved. The CDR3 extends over 14 amino acids. Trimming took 5 bases from V and 4 from J, leaving 14 bases between them. Looked up from germline, CDR1 is SEHNR and CDR2 is FQNEAQ (reference sequence). The CDR3 is CASSPVPSLYGYTF. CDR3 nucleotides: TGTGCCAGCAGCCCGGTCCCTTCCCTCTATGGCTACACCTTC.

Only a few counts were recorded for this clonotype. V gene TRBV20-1 combines with J gene TRBJ1-2; D gene unclear. Germline values: CDR1 DFQATT, CDR2 SNEGSKA (reference sequence). This CDR3 comprises 15 residues. Deletions cut 3 bases from V and 0 bases from J, with 14 bases between. The DNA of the CDR3 is TGCAGTGCTAGTTGGGCAAAAACTGCTAACTATGGCTACACCTTC. It specifies CSASWAKTANYGYTF.

This clonotype was observed a handful of times. The chain is built from TRBV7-9 and TRBJ1-1; D call uncertain. Trimming removed 3 bases at V and 7 bases at J, with 6 bases between. Germline CDR1 reads SEHNR; CDR2 reads FQNEAQ (reference sequence). There are 11 residues in the CDR3. CDR3 region: CASSLYVEAFF. CDR3 sequence (DNA): TGTGCCAGCAGCTTGTATGTTGAAGCTTTCTTT.